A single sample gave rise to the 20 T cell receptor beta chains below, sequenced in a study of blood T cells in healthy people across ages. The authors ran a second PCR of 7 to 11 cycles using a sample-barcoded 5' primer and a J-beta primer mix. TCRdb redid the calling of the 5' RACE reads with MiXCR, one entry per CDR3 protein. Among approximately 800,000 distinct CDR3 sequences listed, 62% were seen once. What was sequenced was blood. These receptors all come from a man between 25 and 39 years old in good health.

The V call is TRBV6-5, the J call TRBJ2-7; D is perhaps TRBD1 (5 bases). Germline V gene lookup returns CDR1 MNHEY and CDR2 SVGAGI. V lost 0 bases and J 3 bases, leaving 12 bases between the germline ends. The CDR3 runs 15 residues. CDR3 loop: CASSYSKGFGYEQYF. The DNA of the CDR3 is TGTGCCAGCAGTTACTCGAAGGGGTTTGGCTACGAGCAGTACTTC.

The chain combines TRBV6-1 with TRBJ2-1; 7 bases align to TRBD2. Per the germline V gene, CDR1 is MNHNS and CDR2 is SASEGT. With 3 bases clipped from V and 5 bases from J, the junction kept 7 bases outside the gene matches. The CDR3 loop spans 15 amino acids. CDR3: CASSEPTSHNNEQFF. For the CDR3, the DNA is TGTGCCAGCAGTGAGCCGACTAGCCACAACAATGAGCAGTTCTTC.

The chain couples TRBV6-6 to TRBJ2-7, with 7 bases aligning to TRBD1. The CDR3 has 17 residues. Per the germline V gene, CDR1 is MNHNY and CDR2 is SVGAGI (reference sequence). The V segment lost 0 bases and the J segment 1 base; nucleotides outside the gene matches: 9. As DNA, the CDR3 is TGTGCCAGCAGTTACTCGACCACAGGGGAATTTTCCTACGAGCAGTACTTC. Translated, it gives CASSYSTTGEFSYEQYF.

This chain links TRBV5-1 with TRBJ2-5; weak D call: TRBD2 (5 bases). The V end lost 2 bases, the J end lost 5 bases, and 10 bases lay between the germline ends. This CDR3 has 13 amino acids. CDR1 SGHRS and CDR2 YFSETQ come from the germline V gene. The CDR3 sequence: CASSFPERETQYF. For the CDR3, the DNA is TGCGCCAGCAGCTTCCCTGAGCGGGAGACCCAGTACTTC.

This CDR3 reads CSGIKTGTTVGYSNQPQHF. CDR3 DNA sequence: TGCAGCGGTATCAAGACAGGTACTACGGTGGGGTATAGCAATCAGCCCCAGCATTTT. The chain recombines TRBV29-1 with TRBJ1-5, with D maybe TRBD1 (6 bases). The CDR3 contains 19 residues. The V end was cut by 7 bases, the J end by 0 bases, with 28 bases between. CDR1 and CDR2 from the germline V gene are SQVTM and ANQGSEA.

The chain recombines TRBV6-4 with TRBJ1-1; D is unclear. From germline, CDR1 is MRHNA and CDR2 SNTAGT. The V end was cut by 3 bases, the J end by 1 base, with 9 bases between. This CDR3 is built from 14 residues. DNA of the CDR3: TGTGCCAGCAGTGATTCTGGGGAGAACACTGAAGCTTTCTTT. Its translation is CASSDSGENTEAFF.

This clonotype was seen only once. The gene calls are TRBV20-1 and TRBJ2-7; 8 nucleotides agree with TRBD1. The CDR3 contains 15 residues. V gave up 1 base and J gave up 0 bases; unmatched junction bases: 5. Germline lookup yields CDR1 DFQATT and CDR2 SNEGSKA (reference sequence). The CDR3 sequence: CSARGSGGLSYEQYF. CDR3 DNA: TGCAGTGCTAGAGGATCAGGGGGCCTCTCCTACGAGCAGTACTTC.

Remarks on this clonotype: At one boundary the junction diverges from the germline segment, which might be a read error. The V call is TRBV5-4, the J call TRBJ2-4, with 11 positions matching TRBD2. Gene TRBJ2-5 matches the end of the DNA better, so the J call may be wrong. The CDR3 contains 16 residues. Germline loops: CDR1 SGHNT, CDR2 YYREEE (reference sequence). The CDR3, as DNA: TGTGCCAGTAGCTTATCCGGGACTAGCGGCAGGGAGACCCAGTACTTC. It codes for CASSLSGTSGRETQYF.

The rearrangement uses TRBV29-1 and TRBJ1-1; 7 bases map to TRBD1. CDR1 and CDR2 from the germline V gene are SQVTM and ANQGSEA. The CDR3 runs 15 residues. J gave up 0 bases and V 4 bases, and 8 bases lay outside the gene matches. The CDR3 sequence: CSVGYRGVVNTEAFF. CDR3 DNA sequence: TGCAGCGTTGGCTACAGGGGTGTGGTGAACACTGAAGCTTTCTTT.

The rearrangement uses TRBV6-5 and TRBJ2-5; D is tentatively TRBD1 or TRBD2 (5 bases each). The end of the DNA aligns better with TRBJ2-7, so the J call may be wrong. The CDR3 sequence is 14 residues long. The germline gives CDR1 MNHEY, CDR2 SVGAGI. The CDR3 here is CASSLRDLPHEQYF. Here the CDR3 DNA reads TGTGCCAGCAGTCTCAGGGACCTCCCCCACGAGCAGTACTTC.

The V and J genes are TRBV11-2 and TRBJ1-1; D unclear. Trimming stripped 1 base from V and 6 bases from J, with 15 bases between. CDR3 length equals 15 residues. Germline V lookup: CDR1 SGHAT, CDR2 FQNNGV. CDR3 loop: CASSLVQVAVAEAFF. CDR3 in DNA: TGTGCCAGCAGCTTAGTCCAGGTTGCGGTAGCTGAAGCTTTCTTT.

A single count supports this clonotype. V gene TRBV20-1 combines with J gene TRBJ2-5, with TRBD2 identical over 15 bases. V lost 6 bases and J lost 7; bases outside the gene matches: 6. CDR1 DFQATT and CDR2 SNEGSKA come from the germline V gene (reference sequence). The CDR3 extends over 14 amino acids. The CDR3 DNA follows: TGCAGTGCCCTCCGGACTAGCGGGGGGGGGACCCAGTACTTC. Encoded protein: CSALRTSGGGTQYF.

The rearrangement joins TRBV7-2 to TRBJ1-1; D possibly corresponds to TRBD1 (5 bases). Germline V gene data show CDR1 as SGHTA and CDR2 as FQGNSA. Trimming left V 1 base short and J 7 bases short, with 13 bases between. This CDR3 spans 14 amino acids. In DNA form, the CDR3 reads TGTGCCAGCAGCTTAGTGTCGACAGATATTGAAGCTTTCTTT. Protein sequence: CASSLVSTDIEAFF.

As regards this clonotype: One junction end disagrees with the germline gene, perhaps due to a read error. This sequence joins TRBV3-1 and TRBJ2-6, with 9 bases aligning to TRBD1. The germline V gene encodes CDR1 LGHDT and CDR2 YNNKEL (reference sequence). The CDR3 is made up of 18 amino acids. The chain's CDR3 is CASSQLGQGSSRANVLTF. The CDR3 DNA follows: TGTGCCAGCAGCCAACTGGGACAGGGATCCTCTCGGGCCAACGTCCTGACTTTC.

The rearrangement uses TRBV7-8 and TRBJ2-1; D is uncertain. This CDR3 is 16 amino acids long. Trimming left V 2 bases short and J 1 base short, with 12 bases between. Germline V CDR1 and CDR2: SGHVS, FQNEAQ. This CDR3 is CASSLFVSGSYNEQFF. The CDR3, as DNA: TGTGCCAGCAGCTTATTCGTCTCGGGTTCCTACAATGAGCAGTTCTTC.

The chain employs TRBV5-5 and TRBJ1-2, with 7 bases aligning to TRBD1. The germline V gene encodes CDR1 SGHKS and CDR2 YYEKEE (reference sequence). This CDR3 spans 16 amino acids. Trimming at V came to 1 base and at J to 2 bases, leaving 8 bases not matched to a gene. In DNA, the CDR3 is TGTGCCAGCAGCTTGCAACAGGGGCGGGGGAACTATGGCTACACCTTC. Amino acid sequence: CASSLQQGRGNYGYTF.

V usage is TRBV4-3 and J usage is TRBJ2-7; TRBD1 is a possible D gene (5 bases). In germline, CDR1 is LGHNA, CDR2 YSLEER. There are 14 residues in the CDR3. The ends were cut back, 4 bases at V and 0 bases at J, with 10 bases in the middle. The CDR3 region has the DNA TGCGCCAGCAGCCCTGGGGCCCTCTCCTACGAGCAGTACTTC. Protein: CASSPGALSYEQYF.

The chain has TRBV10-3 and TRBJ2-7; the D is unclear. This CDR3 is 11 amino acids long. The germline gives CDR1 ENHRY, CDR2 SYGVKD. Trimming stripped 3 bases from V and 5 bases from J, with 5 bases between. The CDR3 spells CAISEVHEQYF. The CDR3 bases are TGTGCCATCAGTGAAGTACACGAGCAGTACTTC.

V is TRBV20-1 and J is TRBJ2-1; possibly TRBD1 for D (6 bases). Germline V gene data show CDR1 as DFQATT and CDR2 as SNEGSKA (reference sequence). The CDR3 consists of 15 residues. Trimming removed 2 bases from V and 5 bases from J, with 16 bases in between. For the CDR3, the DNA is TGCAGTGCTAGAACAGGGTTTATCAACGACAATGAGCAGTTCTTC. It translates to CSARTGFINDNEQFF.

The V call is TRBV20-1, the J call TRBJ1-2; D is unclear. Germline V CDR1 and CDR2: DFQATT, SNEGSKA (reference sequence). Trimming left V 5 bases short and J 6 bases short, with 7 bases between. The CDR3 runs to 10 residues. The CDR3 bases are TGCAGTGCTGTAGGGAATGGCTACACCTTC. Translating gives CSAVGNGYTF.